The next 12 T cell receptor beta chains were all read from a single sample in a study of shared clonotypes between healthy human individuals. Profiled with immunoSEQ multiplex PCR; TCRdb holds only in-frame clones, not every one. Of about a million clones in the sample, roughly 77% were seen once. Sequencing used memory CD4+ T cells from PBMCs. Documented subset: CD45RA-negative fraction. The origin of the receptors is a young man in good health. Some clones in this sample may be carry-over from other donors' samples.

The chain couples TRBV6-5 to TRBJ2-7, with TRBD2 matching over 8 bases. V lost 3 bases and J lost 0; bases outside the gene matches: 7. Germline values: CDR1 MNHEY, CDR2 SVGAGI. The CDR3 covers 16 residues. In nucleotides, the CDR3 is TGTGCCAGCAGTTATCACGCTGGGACTAGCTCCTACGAGCAGTACTTC. It specifies CASSYHAGTSSYEQYF.

The count of this clone is one. Other DNA sequences in this specimen translate into the identical CDR3. The genes are TRBV5-6 and TRBJ2-3, with D unclear. Germline-derived CDR1 and CDR2 are SGHDT and YYEEEE. V was cut by 0 bases and J by 3 bases, with 5 bases left in between. This CDR3 spans 13 amino acids. This CDR3 is CASSLAGTDTQYF. The DNA of the CDR3 is TGTGCCAGCAGCTTGGCCGGAACAGATACGCAGTATTTT.

The V call is TRBV7-8, the J call TRBJ1-5; D ambiguous. CDR3 size: 15 residues. The germline gives CDR1 SGHVS, CDR2 FQNEAQ. V dropped 2 bases and J dropped 1 base, with 9 bases sitting between them. CDR3 nucleotide sequence: TGTGCCAGCAGCTTATGGGGAGACAGCAATCAGCCCCAGCATTTT. It translates to CASSLWGDSNQPQHF.

This clone has a handful of counts. The CDR3 DNA reads as TGTGCCTGGAGTGAACAGGGAACTCGGGAAAAACTGTTTTTT. Translation: CAWSEQGTREKLFF. V gene TRBV30 combines with J gene TRBJ1-4; a possible D gene is TRBD1 (6 bases). There are 14 residues in the CDR3. Germline V gene sequence: CDR1 GTSNPN, CDR2 SVGIG (reference sequence). Trimming left V 1 base short and J 8 bases short, with 14 bases between.

This chain uses TRBV2 with TRBJ2-7; D may correspond to TRBD1 or TRBD2 (6 bases each). CDR1 is SNHLY, CDR2 FYNNEI, per germline. The length of the CDR3 is 14 residues. V gave up 4 bases and J gave up 8 bases, with 18 bases separating them. The CDR3 here is CASSVGGPTSKQYF. In DNA, the CDR3 is TGTGCCAGCAGTGTGGGGGGCCCGACTTCGAAGCAGTACTTC.

The genes are TRBV7-8 and TRBJ1-2; D is undetermined. The CDR3 covers 12 residues. Per germline, CDR1 SGHVS and CDR2 FQNEAQ. Trimming shortened V by 5 bases and J by 0 bases, and 4 bases separated the two germline ends. CDR3 sequence reads: CASSAANYGYTF. CDR3 DNA: TGTGCCAGCAGCGCCGCTAACTATGGCTACACCTTC. The entire variable domain, with the rest obtained from reference TRBV7-8 and TRBJ1-2, is as follows: GAGVSQSPRYKVAKRGQDVALRCDPISGHVSLFWYQQALGQGPEFLTYFQNEAQLDKSGLPSDRFFAERPEGSVSTLKIQRTQQEDSAVYLCASSAANYGYTFGSGTRLTVV.

This chain connects TRBV18 to TRBJ2-3, with 7 bases fitting TRBD2. The CDR3 runs 14 residues. The trim removed 2 bases at V and 6 bases at J, leaving 5 bases unmatched. The germline V gene encodes CDR1 KGHSH and CDR2 LQKENI. This CDR3 is CASSPGTTPDTQYF. In nucleotides, the CDR3 is TGTGCCAGCTCACCAGGGACTACGCCGGATACGCAGTATTTT.

In this sample, this clone turned up once. The CDR3 nucleotides are TGTGCCAGCAGCTTAGAAGGGGGGGAGGCCTACGAGCAGTACTTC. Translating gives CASSLEGGEAYEQYF. This chain links TRBV5-8 with TRBJ2-7, with D maybe TRBD2 (7 bases). This CDR3 spans 15 amino acids. Trimming removed 2 bases from V and 2 bases from J, with 14 bases in between. CDR1 and CDR2 from the germline V gene are SGHTS and YDEGEE.

The chain employs TRBV30 and TRBJ1-2; perhaps TRBD1 as D (6 bases). CDR3 length: 13 residues. Germline CDR1 GTSNPN, CDR2 SVGIG (reference sequence). V dropped 2 bases and J dropped 3 bases, with 10 bases sitting between them. The CDR3 nucleotides read TGTGCCTGGAGTATGGACAGTTACTATGGCTACACCTTC. This codes for CAWSMDSYYGYTF.

This chain links TRBV5-1 with TRBJ1-2; 12 bases fit TRBD1. Germline V gene data show CDR1 as SGHRS and CDR2 as YFSETQ. The CDR3 totals 16 residues. V gave up 0 bases and J gave up 5 bases; unmatched junction bases: 5. CDR3 nucleotides: TGCGCCAGCAGCTTGGAAGGGGACAGGGGGCTGTATGGCTACACCTTC. It translates to CASSLEGDRGLYGYTF. Full variable domain (missing parts from reference TRBV5-1 and TRBJ1-2): KAGVTQTPRYLIKTRGQQVTLSCSPISGHRSVSWYQQTPGQGLQFLFEYFSETQRNKGNFPGRFSGRQFSNSRSEMNVSTLELGDSALYLCASSLEGDRGLYGYTFGSGTRLTVV.

As for this clone: A much larger clone is a single base away; this may be a read error. This CDR3 is also generated by other DNA sequences in the sample. The CDR3: CASSYQETQYF. The DNA for the CDR3 is TGTGCCAGCAGCTACCAAGAGACCCAGTACTTC. The rearrangement joins TRBV2 to TRBJ2-5; the D is unclear. Per germline, CDR1 SNHLY and CDR2 FYNNEI. The CDR3 extends over 11 amino acids. The V end was cut by 6 bases, the J end by 0 bases, with 2 bases between.

This chain uses TRBV5-1 with TRBJ2-1; 8 bases are shared with TRBD2. V lost 3 bases, J lost 6 bases, and 11 bases stayed unmatched. There are 16 residues in the CDR3. CDR1 SGHRS and CDR2 YFSETQ come from the germline V gene. The CDR3, as DNA: TGCGCCAGCAGCTCCTACGGACTAGCCGGCGGCAATGAGCAGTTCTTC. Its translation: CASSSYGLAGGNEQFF.